This T cell receptor beta chain was profiled in a study of radiotherapy plus CTLA-4 blockade in lung cancer. General study results and limits: TCR clones originating in tumors grew in number in blood after radiotherapy plus ipilimumab. Early blood T cell clone dynamics, with interferon-beta, were reported to best predict response.

This clone appeared a single time. Antigen specificity is unknown. The protocol was immunoSEQ multiplex PCR, while the TCRdb copy is restricted to in-frame clones and leaves out a portion. The table has about 14,000 clones, around 87% seen once. Patients with chemo-refractory metastatic non-small-cell lung cancer received focal radiation plus CTLA-4 blockade with ipilimumab. The V and J ends lost 7 bases and 2 bases, in that order; junction bases with no gene match: 4. The germline V gene has CDR1 ENHRY and CDR2 SYGVKD. The CDR3 covers 15 residues. This specimen was peripheral blood, taken from a patient treated with radiotherapy plus ipilimumab. The rearrangement uses TRBV10-3 and TRBJ2-3; 12 bases are shared with TRBD2. This receptor was identified in a human donor with non-small cell lung cancer that progressed on radiotherapy plus ipilimumab. Some clones in this sample may be carry-over from other donors' samples. The CDR3 loop reads CAITGTSGLTDTQYF. The CDR3 region has the DNA TGTGCCATCACTGGGACTAGCGGGCTCACAGATACGCAGTATTTT.